Below are 20 T cell receptor beta chains sequenced from a single sample in a study of T cell responses to AZD1222 COVID-19 vaccine. Clones were read by immunoSEQ multiplex PCR, and TCRdb kept only the in-frame ones, dropping some. The sample contains some 120,000 clones, just over 85% of which appear only once. The sample consisted of peripheral blood, taken on day 0 of MenACWY control vaccination. The receptors come from an adult in good health.

The J gene is TRBJ2-5, the V gene TRBV27; D remains unclear. This CDR3 region has 12 residues. V lost 8 bases to trimming and J lost 2 bases, with 9 bases between them. CDR1 and CDR2 from the germline V gene are MNHEY and SMNVEV (reference sequence). The CDR3 protein is CASGRKQETQYF. The CDR3, as DNA: TGTGCCAGCGGAAGGAAACAAGAGACCCAGTACTTC.

The chain has TRBV2 and TRBJ1-1; possible D gene TRBD1, 6 bases. The CDR3 has 14 amino acids. Between the trimmed V and J ends, which lost 6 bases and 1 base, there was a span of 12 bases. CDR1 and CDR2 from the germline V gene are SNHLY and FYNNEI. DNA for the CDR3: TGTGCCAGCAGAATGACAGGATGGAACACTGAAGCTTTCTTT. This codes for CASRMTGWNTEAFF.

The chain links TRBV4-2 to TRBJ2-2; D might be TRBD1 (6 bases). Trimming pared 3 bases from V and 3 bases from J, leaving 11 bases between. The CDR3 is 15 amino acids. Germline CDR1 reads LGHNA; CDR2 reads YNFKEQ. The CDR3 coding sequence is TGTGCCAGCAGCCACGGGACAACTTACACCGGGGAGCTGTTTTTT. This translates into CASSHGTTYTGELFF.

J is TRBJ2-3 and V is TRBV29-1, with 8 bases lining up with TRBD2. This CDR3 is 15 amino acids long. The J segment lost 5 bases and the V segment lost 3 bases, leaving 10 bases of the junction unmatched. CDR1 and CDR2 (germline): SQVTM, ANQGSEA. The CDR3 bases are TGCAGCGTTGATACGTTAGGACTAGCAATAGATACGCAGTATTTT. Amino acids: CSVDTLGLAIDTQYF.

The chain recombines TRBV5-1 with TRBJ1-5, with 9 bases aligning to TRBD1. This CDR3 contains 15 residues. Per the germline V gene, CDR1 is SGHRS and CDR2 is YFSETQ. Unmatched junction bases numbered 5, after V lost 0 bases and J lost 7 bases. The CDR3 here is CASSLEGQGFQPQHF. The DNA for the CDR3 is TGCGCCAGCAGCTTGGAGGGACAGGGTTTCCAGCCCCAGCATTTT. The full variable domain, in which reference TRBV5-1 and TRBJ1-5 provide the parts outside the CDR3, is KAGVTQTPRYLIKTRGQQVTLSCSPISGHRSVSWYQQTPGQGLQFLFEYFSETQRNKGNFPGRFSGRQFSNSRSEMNVSTLELGDSALYLCASSLEGQGFQPQHFGDGTRLSIL.

The genes are TRBV5-1 and TRBJ2-5, with unresolved D. This CDR3 region has 14 residues. Trimming pared 0 bases from V and 3 bases from J, leaving 9 bases between. Per the germline V gene, CDR1 is SGHRS and CDR2 is YFSETQ. DNA for the CDR3: TGCGCCAGCAGCTTGGGCGGCCCTGAAGAGACCCAGTACTTC. Its translation: CASSLGGPEETQYF.

The chain is built from TRBV7-9 and TRBJ2-1, with 13 bases matching TRBD2. The CDR3 sequence is 15 residues long. Germline CDR1 reads SEHNR; CDR2 reads FQNEAQ (reference sequence). V was clipped by 0 bases and J by 7 bases; unmatched bases: 0. The CDR3 DNA is TGTGCCAGCAGCTTAGCGACTAGCGGGAGGAATGAGCAGTTCTTC. It yields the protein CASSLATSGRNEQFF.

The rearrangement joins TRBV19 to TRBJ2-5, with D possibly being TRBD1 (6 bases). V dropped 5 bases and J dropped 5 bases, with 18 bases sitting between them. In germline, CDR1 is LNHDA, CDR2 SQIVND (reference sequence). The CDR3 contains 15 residues. The CDR3 loop reads CASSSRRDTGETQYF. The CDR3 DNA sequence: TGTGCCAGTAGTTCCCGCCGGGACACTGGGGAGACCCAGTACTTC.

This chain connects TRBV11-3 to TRBJ2-3; the match to TRBD2 covers 11 bases. CDR3 length equals 16 residues. Germline V gene lookup returns CDR1 SGHNT and CDR2 YENEEA. The ends lost 5 bases at V and 2 bases at J; junction bases unmatched: 6. The CDR3 here is CASSAGTSGLTDTQYF. CDR3 nucleotide sequence: TGTGCCAGCAGCGCCGGGACTAGCGGACTCACAGATACGCAGTATTTT.

The J gene is TRBJ2-7, the V gene TRBV28, with no clear D. V lost 2 bases, J lost 4 bases, and 3 bases lay in between. CDR1 and CDR2 (germline): MDHEN, SYDVKM. The CDR3 consists of 11 residues. The CDR3 here is CASSLQYEQYF. The CDR3 DNA is TGTGCCAGCAGTTTACAGTACGAGCAGTACTTC.

This clone was seen a single time. The chain uses TRBV2 and TRBJ2-7; 12 bases line up with TRBD2. With V trimmed by 6 bases and J by 1 base, 7 bases remained unmatched. CDR3 length: 16 residues. CDR1 and CDR2 (germline): SNHLY, FYNNEI. CDR3 sequence: CASSGGTSGYSYEQYF. The CDR3 nucleotides are TGTGCCAGCAGCGGCGGGACTAGCGGGTATTCCTACGAGCAGTACTTC.

The V and J genes are TRBV19 and TRBJ1-5; possibly TRBD1 for D (5 bases). CDR1 LNHDA and CDR2 SQIVND come from the germline V gene (reference sequence). V lost 5 bases and J 3 bases, leaving 17 bases between the germline ends. The CDR3 totals 16 residues. CDR3 nucleotides: TGTGCCAGTAGTCAATACCCCCAGGGCCTCAATCAGCCCCAGCATTTT. It encodes CASSQYPQGLNQPQHF.

The V gene is TRBV28, the J gene TRBJ2-3; possibly TRBD1 for D (6 bases). V was cut by 10 bases and J by 2 bases, with 19 bases left in between. Germline CDR1 MDHEN, CDR2 SYDVKM. The CDR3 consists of 15 residues. The CDR3 DNA follows: TGTGCCACCCATCCACGACAGGTTTACACAGATACGCAGTATTTT. Its translation is CATHPRQVYTDTQYF.

J is TRBJ1-6 and V is TRBV6-5; the match to TRBD1 covers 9 bases. The V segment lost 7 bases and the J segment 10 bases; nucleotides outside the gene matches: 5. CDR1 and CDR2 (germline): MNHEY, SVGAGI. The CDR3 has 13 residues. Here the CDR3 reads CASMDRGRSPLHF. Here the CDR3 DNA reads TGTGCCAGCATGGACAGGGGACGGTCACCCCTCCACTTT.

This chain joins TRBV5-4 and TRBJ2-1; 8 nucleotides line up with TRBD2. The V gene's germline CDR1 is SGHNT and CDR2 YYREEE (reference sequence). The CDR3 length is 15 residues. J was trimmed by 5 bases and V by 1 base; bases with no gene match: 5. The CDR3 spells CASSLTPGLDNEQFF. CDR3 sequence (DNA): TGTGCCAGCAGCTTGACCCCGGGACTAGACAATGAGCAGTTCTTC.

This chain connects TRBV9 to TRBJ2-2; 9 bases align to TRBD2. The germline V gene encodes CDR1 SGDLS and CDR2 YYNGEE. The CDR3 has 16 residues. The V segment lost 7 bases and the J segment 6 bases; nucleotides outside the gene matches: 13. The CDR3 coding sequence is TGTGCCAGCGGAGGCGGAGCGGGAGGAGGAGCCGGGGAGCTGTTTTTT. It codes for CASGGGAGGGAGELFF. Full variable domain (outside the CDR3, taken from reference TRBV9 and TRBJ2-2): DSGVTQTPKHLITATGQRVTLRCSPRSGDLSVYWYQQSLDQGLQFLIQYYNGEERAKGNILERFSAQQFPDLHSELNLSSLELGDSALYFCASGGGAGGGAGELFFGEGSRLTVL.

The chain has TRBV4-1 and TRBJ2-1; D is undetermined. V was clipped by 4 bases and J by 0 bases, with 22 bases between them. Germline lookup yields CDR1 MGHRA and CDR2 YSYEKL. This CDR3 has 19 residues. The CDR3 protein is CASSPYSGPAQSSYNEQFF. The CDR3 nucleotides read TGCGCCAGCAGCCCGTATTCTGGTCCGGCCCAGAGCTCCTACAATGAGCAGTTCTTC.

The chain is built from TRBV28 and TRBJ2-7; possibly TRBD1 or TRBD2 for D (6 bases each). From germline, CDR1 is MDHEN and CDR2 SYDVKM. The CDR3 sequence is 13 residues long. The V end was cut by 3 bases, the J end by 7 bases, with 13 bases between. The CDR3 spells CASSFQQGGEQYF. CDR3 DNA: TGTGCCAGCAGTTTCCAACAAGGGGGGGAGCAGTACTTC.

The rearrangement joins TRBV10-2 to TRBJ1-1; the D is unclear. Deletions cut 2 bases from V and 11 bases from J, with 12 bases between. Germline V gene sequence: CDR1 WSHSY, CDR2 SAAADI. The CDR3 length is 12 residues. CDR3 loop: CASSERALGAFF. CDR3 sequence (DNA): TGCGCCAGCAGTGAGAGGGCTTTGGGGGCTTTCTTT.

The chain carries TRBV30 and TRBJ1-4; D perhaps matches TRBD1 (5 bases). Trimming stripped 3 bases from V and 2 bases from J, with 13 bases between. This CDR3 region has 15 residues. From germline, CDR1 is GTSNPN and CDR2 SVGIG (reference sequence). This chain's CDR3 is CAWSTRGVTNEKLFF. In nucleotides, the CDR3 is TGTGCCTGGAGCACTAGAGGGGTCACTAATGAAAAACTGTTTTTT.